The T cell receptor beta chain described here comes from a study of cytomegalovirus exposure and HLA in healthy donors. From germline, CDR1 is MDHEN and CDR2 SYDVKM. V lost 7 bases to trimming and J lost 2 bases, with 21 bases between them. The CDR3 consists of 17 residues. Overall study findings and caveats: Researchers counted around 170 TCR beta chains as cytomegalovirus-associated. Reported results showed that the classifier diagnosed cytomegalovirus status with high specificity and sensitivity. Subsequent analysis revealed that first-cohort TCR clusters tended to co-occur in the 90 to 150 validation repertoires.

Of note for this clone: Antigen: not known.

Method: immunoSEQ multiplex PCR; TCRdb's copy keeps in-frame clones and lacks some. This table holds 65,000 or so clones, approximately 93% found once. This TCR derives from a man between 18 and 29 years old in good health and CMV-seropositive. Sequencing used PBMCs. The chain links TRBV28 to TRBJ1-3; D is perhaps TRBD1 (5 bases). The CDR3 DNA sequence: TGTGCCAGCAACACCTTTCACCAGGGTCCTGCTGGAAACACCATATATTTT. It yields the protein CASNTFHQGPAGNTIYF.